A selection of T cell receptor beta chains follows, all from one sample in a study of blood T cell repertoires in COVID-19. Data came from immunoSEQ multiplex PCR; TCRdb stores just in-frame clones and leaves some out. Among roughly 150,000 clones listed, roughly 90% were seen once. Sequencing used peripheral blood. The receptors shown here come from a man in his sixties with acute or convalescent COVID-19. The CDR3 runs from the conserved cysteine through the conserved F or W. The order of the fields is V gene, J gene, clone size, D gene, CDR3 DNA, CDR3 protein. D genes are given only for firm matches. Not all rows give a size; the values are once, few, many and, for expanded clones, a class.

>TRBV12-3/TRBV12-4|TRBJ1-4|.|.
TGTGCCAGCAGTTTTTTGAGTGAAAAACTGTTTTTT
CASSFLSEKLFF
>TRBV19|TRBJ1-4|.|.
TGTGCCAGTCACGCAGGGTTCGGTGAAAAACTGTTTTTT
CASHAGFGEKLFF
>TRBV15|TRBJ2-2|.|.
TGTGCCACCAGCAGGGATCAGTGGTTGGTGGGCGTCGCCGGGGAGCTGTTTTTT
CATSRDQWLVGVAGELFF
>TRBV9|TRBJ2-5|.|TRBD2
TGTGCCAGCAGCCTCGGGACTAGCGGGGGGGCGCCCCAAGAGACCCAGTACTTC
CASSLGTSGGAPQETQYF
>TRBV15|TRBJ1-1|.|TRBD1
TGTGCCACCAGCTCCCAAGGGAGACAGGGGGCGCTCTCGGACACTGAAGCTTTCTTT
CATSSQGRQGALSDTEAFF
>TRBV5-1|TRBJ2-1|.|TRBD2
TGCGCCAGCAGCCCCCAGTCGGGGGGGCTTGAGCAGTTCTTC
CASSPQSGGLEQFF
>TRBV20-1|TRBJ1-4|.|TRBD1
TGCAGTGCAAGTAACAGGGGTAGGCCGTATACAACTAATGAAAAACTGTTTTTT
CSASNRGRPYTTNEKLFF
>TRBV11-2|TRBJ1-2|.|.
TGTGCCAGCAGCTCTCATGGCTACACCTTC
CASSSHGYTF
>TRBV6-7|TRBJ2-3|.|.
TGTGCCAGCAGCAGACCAGGGGAACTCAGTCTTCTATTCACAGATACGCAGTATTTT
CASSRPGELSLLFTDTQYF
>TRBV9|TRBJ1-2|once|.
TGTGCCAGCAGCTCCAGGGCGGATGGCTACACCTTC
CASSSRADGYTF
>TRBV7-2|TRBJ1-5|few|.
TGTGCCAGCAGCTTGGTTACAGGGTCGGATCAGCCCCAGCATTTT
CASSLVTGSDQPQHF
>TRBV7-2|TRBJ1-6|.|.
TGTGCCAGCAGCCACCCCGGCGGGAATTCACCCCTCCACTTT
CASSHPGGNSPLHF
>TRBV19|TRBJ1-4|.|.
TGTGCCAGTAGTATAGTTAAGGAGCTCGTCGAAAAACTGTTTTTT
CASSIVKELVEKLFF
>TRBV12-3/TRBV12-4|TRBJ2-5|once|.
TGTGCCAGCAGCCTACGGTCCCAAGAGACCCAGTACTTC
CASSLRSQETQYF
>TRBV7-6|TRBJ1-1|.|TRBD1
TGTGCCAGCAGCTCTCAGGGTACCGGGACAGGGATGAACACTGAAGCTTTCTTT
CASSSQGTGTGMNTEAFF
>TRBV4-2|TRBJ2-3|.|TRBD2
TGTGCCAGCAGCCAAGATGGCGGGGGAGACTCCACAGATACGCAGTATTTT
CASSQDGGGDSTDTQYF
>TRBV2|TRBJ2-7|.|TRBD2
TGTGCCAGCACCGACGGGGGGGCCCACGAGCAGTACTTC
CASTDGGAHEQYF
>TRBV5-1|TRBJ1-4|.|.
TGCGCCAGCAGCTTGGGCGTGACGGGGAATGAAAAACTGTTTTTT
CASSLGVTGNEKLFF
>TRBV11-3|TRBJ2-3|.|TRBD1
TGTGCCAGCAGCTTCGGGACAGGGGCCTCGCAATCAGATACGCAGTATTTT
CASSFGTGASQSDTQYF
>TRBV24-1|TRBJ2-3|.|TRBD2
TGTGCCACCAGGGGGGGAGGGAGCACAGATACGCAGTATTTT
CATRGGGSTDTQYF
>TRBV19|TRBJ2-4|.|.
TGTGCCAGTAGTATAGCAGGCGATCTAGCCAAAAACATTCAGTACTTC
CASSIAGDLAKNIQYF
>TRBV2|TRBJ2-2|.|.
TGTGCCAGCAGCGCTTTTACAGGGAACACCGGGGAGCTGTTTTTT
CASSAFTGNTGELFF
>TRBV6-2/TRBV6-3|TRBJ1-2|.|.
TGTGCCAGCAGTTATGATGGACGAGGGTCAACTAACTATGGCTACACCTTC
CASSYDGRGSTNYGYTF
>TRBV7-9|TRBJ2-3|.|TRBD1
TGTGCCAGCAGCCCAGGGCACGGGACAGGGACAGATACGCAGTATTTT
CASSPGHGTGTDTQYF